This TCR beta chain stems from a study of T cell changes during pregnancy in multiple sclerosis. The method was immunoSEQ multiplex PCR; TCRdb's version includes in-frame clones alone and lacks a portion of them. The sample contains tens of thousands of clones, 90% of which appear only once. Germline CDR1 is ENHRY and CDR2 is SYGVKD. CDR3 size: 12 residues. V lost 7 bases and J lost 4, with 10 bases in between. The sequencing here drew on peripheral blood, taken in the third trimester of pregnancy. The chain combines TRBV10-3 with TRBJ1-2; unclear D gene. The sequence was obtained from a female donor in good health, enrolled as a control in a pregnancy study. The CDR3 DNA reads as TGTGCCATCAAGGCGGAGGCCTATGGCTACACCTTC. It codes for CAIKAEAYGYTF.